This T cell receptor beta chain was captured by sequencing in a study of metastatic and nonmetastatic thyroid tumors. For the study at large: Repertoires from blood and tumor or nodule tissue of malignant and benign thyroid patients were compared.

In the source study's methods: The distant-metastasis classifier for papillary thyroid cancer was built from CDR3 differences across clinicopathological groups. With MiXCR, TCRdb reprocessed the PCR reads. The V and J calls here are based on TCRdb, not the publication. The sample has approximately 50,000 clones; approximately 22% are singletons. CDR1 LNHDA and CDR2 SQIVND come from the germline V gene (reference sequence). There are 17 residues in the CDR3. V lost 2 bases, J lost 2 bases, and 15 bases lay in between. Thyroid surgery was performed in patients who had received no treatment beforehand. This clone was recorded many times. Its antigen remains unidentified. Study results and caveats: Patients with malignant thyroid tumors reportedly had significantly higher TCR beta diversity than those with benign nodules, in blood and tumor.

Sequencing was carried out using blood. The clonotype comes from a female donor with papillary thyroid cancer or a benign thyroid nodule (not recorded which). Some clones in this sample may be carry-over from other donors' samples. The chain is built from TRBV19 and TRBJ2-2; D might be TRBD1 (6 bases). The CDR3 sequence is CASSINPGQLNTGELFF. CDR3 sequence (DNA): TGTGCCAGTAGTATAAATCCGGGACAACTTAACACCGGGGAGCTGTTTTTT.